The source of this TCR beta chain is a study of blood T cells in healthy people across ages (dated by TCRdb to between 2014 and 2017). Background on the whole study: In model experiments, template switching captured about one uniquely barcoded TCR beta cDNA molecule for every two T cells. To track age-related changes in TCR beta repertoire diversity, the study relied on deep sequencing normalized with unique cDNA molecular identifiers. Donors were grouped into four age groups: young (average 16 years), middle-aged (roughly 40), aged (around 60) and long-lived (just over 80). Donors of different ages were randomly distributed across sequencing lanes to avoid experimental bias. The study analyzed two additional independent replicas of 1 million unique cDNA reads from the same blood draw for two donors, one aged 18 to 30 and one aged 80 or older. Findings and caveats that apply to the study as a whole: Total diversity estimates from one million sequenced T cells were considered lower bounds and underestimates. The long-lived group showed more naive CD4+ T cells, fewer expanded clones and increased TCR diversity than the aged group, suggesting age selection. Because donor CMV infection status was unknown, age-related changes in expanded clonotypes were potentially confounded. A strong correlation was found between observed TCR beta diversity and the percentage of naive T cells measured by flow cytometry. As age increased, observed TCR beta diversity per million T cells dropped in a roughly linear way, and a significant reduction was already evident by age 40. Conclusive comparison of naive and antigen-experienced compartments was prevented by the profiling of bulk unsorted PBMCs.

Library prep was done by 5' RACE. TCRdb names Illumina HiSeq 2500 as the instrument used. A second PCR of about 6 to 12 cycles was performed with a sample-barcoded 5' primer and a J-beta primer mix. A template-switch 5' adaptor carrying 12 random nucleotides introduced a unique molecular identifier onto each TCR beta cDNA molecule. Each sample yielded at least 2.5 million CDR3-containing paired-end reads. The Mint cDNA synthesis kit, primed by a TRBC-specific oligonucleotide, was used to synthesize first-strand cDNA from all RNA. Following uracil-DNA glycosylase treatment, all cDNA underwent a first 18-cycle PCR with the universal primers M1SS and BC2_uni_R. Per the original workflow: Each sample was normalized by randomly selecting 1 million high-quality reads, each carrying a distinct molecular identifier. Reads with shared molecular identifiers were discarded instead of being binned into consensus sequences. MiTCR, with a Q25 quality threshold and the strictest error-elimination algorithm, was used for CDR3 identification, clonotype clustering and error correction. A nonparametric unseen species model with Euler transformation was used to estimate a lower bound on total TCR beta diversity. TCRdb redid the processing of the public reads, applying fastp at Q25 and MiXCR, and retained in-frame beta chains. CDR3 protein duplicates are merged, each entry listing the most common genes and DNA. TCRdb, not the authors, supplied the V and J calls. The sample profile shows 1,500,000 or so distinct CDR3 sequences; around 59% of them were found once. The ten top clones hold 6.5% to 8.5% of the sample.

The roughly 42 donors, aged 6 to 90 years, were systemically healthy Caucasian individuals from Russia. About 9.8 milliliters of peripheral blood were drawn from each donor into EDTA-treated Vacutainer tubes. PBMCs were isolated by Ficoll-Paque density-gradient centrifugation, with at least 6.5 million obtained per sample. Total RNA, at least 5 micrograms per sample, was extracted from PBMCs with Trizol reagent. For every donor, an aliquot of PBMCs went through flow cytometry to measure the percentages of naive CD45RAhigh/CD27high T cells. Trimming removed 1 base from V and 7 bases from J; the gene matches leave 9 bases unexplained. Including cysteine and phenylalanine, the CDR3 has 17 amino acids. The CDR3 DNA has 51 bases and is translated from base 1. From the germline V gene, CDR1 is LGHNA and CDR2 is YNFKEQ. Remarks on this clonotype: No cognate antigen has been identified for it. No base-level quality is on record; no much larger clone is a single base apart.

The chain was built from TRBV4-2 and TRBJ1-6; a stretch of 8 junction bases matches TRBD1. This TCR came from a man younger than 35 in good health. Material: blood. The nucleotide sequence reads TGTGCCAGCAGCCAAGGATTCAGGGGGCCAAGGAATTCACCCCTCCACTTT. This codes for CASSQGFRGPRNSPLHF.